The 28 T cell receptor beta chains below all came from one sample that was sequenced in a study of blood T cell repertoires in COVID-19. Sequencing was performed with immunoSEQ multiplex PCR; in TCRdb, only in-frame clones are kept and a portion is missing. This sample has around 140,000 clones; around 87% occur once, and the top ten carry about 2.5%. What was sequenced was peripheral blood. Receptors were obtained from a man between 50 and 59 years old with active COVID-19.

The chain recombines TRBV4-1 with TRBJ1-5; 9 positions agree with TRBD1. Germline V gene lookup returns CDR1 MGHRA and CDR2 YSYEKL. This CDR3 region has 14 residues. Trimming removed 0 bases from V and 8 bases from J; junction bases left unmatched: 2. The CDR3 DNA follows: TGCGCCAGCAGCCAAGATCGACAGGGGGAGCCCCAGCATTTT. Its protein is CASSQDRQGEPQHF.

The gene calls are TRBV4-1 and TRBJ1-2; D not resolved. This CDR3 comprises 12 residues. Trimming cost V 0 bases and J 11 bases, with 10 bases left between them. The germline gives CDR1 MGHRA, CDR2 YSYEKL. The CDR3 sequence is CASSQDLGRYTF. DNA of the CDR3: TGCGCCAGCAGCCAAGATTTGGGGAGGTACACCTTC.

V usage is TRBV5-5 and J usage is TRBJ1-2; D is undetermined. V was shortened by 4 bases and J by 8 bases, with 24 bases between the two germline ends. The V gene's germline CDR1 is SGHKS and CDR2 YYEKEE (reference sequence). The CDR3 runs to 16 residues. The CDR3 DNA reads as TGTGCCAGCAGCCCGCGAGGTATTCCACAGTCGGGAGGCTACACCTTC. Amino acids: CASSPRGIPQSGGYTF. Filled out from reference TRBV5-5 and TRBJ1-2, the complete variable domain reads DAGVTQSPTHLIKTRGQQVTLRCSPISGHKSVSWYQQVLGQGPQFIFQYYEKEERGRGNFPDRFSARQFPNYSSELNVNALLLGDSALYLCASSPRGIPQSGGYTFGSGTRLTVV.

This clone was seen more than once but under ten times. This chain uses TRBV2 with TRBJ1-2, with a weak D call TRBD1 (6 bases). Per the germline V gene, CDR1 is SNHLY and CDR2 is FYNNEI. This CDR3 spans 15 amino acids. Deletions cut 5 bases from V and 5 bases from J, with 18 bases between. The chain's CDR3 is CASSLRGRGGYGYTF. In DNA form, the CDR3 reads TGTGCCAGCAGTTTGCGTGGCAGGGGTGGTTATGGCTACACCTTC.

This sequence joins TRBV27 and TRBJ2-3; D uncertain. This CDR3 has 13 residues. The V gene's germline CDR1 is MNHEY and CDR2 SMNVEV (reference sequence). Trimming took 5 bases from V and 4 from J, leaving 10 bases between them. The CDR3 is CASSPLPADTQYF. The CDR3 DNA is TGTGCCAGCAGTCCTCTTCCCGCAGATACGCAGTATTTT.

The genes are TRBV11-2 and TRBJ1-2; 8 bases match TRBD1. The CDR3 extends over 12 amino acids. Germline CDR1 is SGHAT and CDR2 is FQNNGV. V trimming: 5 bases; J trimming: 6 bases; junction bases outside the gene matches: 2. The CDR3 here is CASSADRDGYTF. In DNA form, the CDR3 reads TGTGCCAGCAGCGCGGACAGGGATGGCTACACCTTC. The whole variable domain, filled in from reference TRBV11-2 and TRBJ1-2, reads EAGVAQSPRYKIIEKRQSVAFWCNPISGHATLYWYQQILGQGPKLLIQFQNNGVVDDSQLPKDRFSAERLKGVDSTLKIQPAKLEDSAVYLCASSADRDGYTFGSGTRLTVV.

The chain couples TRBV5-4 to TRBJ2-3; 7 bases map to TRBD2. The CDR3 spans 13 residues. V gave up 4 bases and J gave up 11 bases; unmatched junction bases: 10. Germline V gene sequence: CDR1 SGHNT, CDR2 YYREEE (reference sequence). As DNA, the CDR3 is TGTGCCAGCAGCCCAACTATGGCGGGGGAGCAGTATTTT. It yields the protein CASSPTMAGEQYF.

The chain carries TRBV30 and TRBJ1-6, with D perhaps TRBD1 (6 bases). This CDR3 region has 15 residues. Germline assignment: CDR1 GTSNPN and CDR2 SVGIG (reference sequence). V lost 0 bases to trimming and J lost 10 bases, with 16 bases between them. The chain's CDR3 is CAWSVTGTLGSPLHF. DNA for the CDR3: TGTGCCTGGAGTGTAACAGGGACCCTGGGATCACCCCTCCACTTT.

This sequence joins TRBV2 and TRBJ1-6, with D uncertain. CDR1 is SNHLY and CDR2 is FYNNEI in the germline V gene. Deletions cut 2 bases from V and 3 bases from J, with 5 bases between. The CDR3 length is 14 residues. The CDR3 loop is CASSERYYNSPLHF. Written as DNA, the CDR3 is TGTGCCAGCAGTGAACGGTACTATAATTCACCCCTCCACTTT.

The chain links TRBV19 to TRBJ2-7; TRBD1 agrees at 9 bases. The germline CDR1 and CDR2 sequences are LNHDA and SQIVND (reference sequence). The trim removed 4 bases at V and 5 bases at J, leaving 12 bases unmatched. The CDR3 is 16 residues long. The CDR3 region is CASSTLGTGKLDEQYF. The CDR3, as DNA: TGTGCCAGTAGTACCCTCGGGACAGGGAAATTAGACGAGCAGTACTTC.

This clone was detected a few times. V is TRBV7-9 and J is TRBJ2-2; D not certain. With 5 bases removed from V and 13 bases from J, the gap between germline ends came to 11 bases. The CDR3 totals 11 residues. Germline V gives CDR1 SEHNR, CDR2 FQNEAQ (reference sequence). DNA for the CDR3: TGTGCCAGCAGCCGAGAAGTTGGGCTGTTTTTT. Residues: CASSREVGLFF.

This chain joins TRBV18 and TRBJ1-1; the D is unclear. The CDR3 consists of 13 residues. Per the germline V gene, CDR1 is KGHSH and CDR2 is LQKENI. V was pared by 6 bases and J by 0 bases, with 8 bases between. The CDR3 DNA follows: TGTGCCAGCTCGCGTCCGGTGAACACTGAAGCTTTCTTT. Amino acid sequence: CASSRPVNTEAFF.

The chain links TRBV6-1 to TRBJ2-1; D may be TRBD1 (6 bases). The CDR3 loop spans 16 amino acids. V was pared by 2 bases and J by 2 bases, with 13 bases between. Germline CDR1 reads MNHNS; CDR2 reads SASEGT. CDR3 nucleotides: TGTGCCAGCAGTGAATTTACAGGGCCTGCCTACAATGAGCAGTTCTTC. It encodes CASSEFTGPAYNEQFF.

As concerns this clone: Other DNA sequences in this sample translate to the same CDR3. This sequence joins TRBV3-1 (or the pseudogene TRBV3-2) and TRBJ1-3; D gene unclear. V lost 1 base to trimming and J lost 1 base, with 2 bases between them. This CDR3 spans 13 amino acids. Germline V gives CDR1 LGHDT, CDR2 YNNKEL (reference sequence). CDR3 loop: CASSQASGNTIYF. In nucleotides, the CDR3 is TGTGCCAGCAGCCAAGCTTCTGGAAACACCATATATTTT.

The chain employs TRBV25-1 and TRBJ1-6, with 9 bases fitting TRBD1. This CDR3 has 17 amino acids. Germline CDR1 is MGHDK and CDR2 is SYGVNS. V lost 5 bases, J lost 6 bases, and 11 bases stayed unmatched. The CDR3 DNA reads TGTGCCAGCAGTCGCCCCCTCGGGACAGGGCTTAATTCACCCCTCCACTTT. Protein sequence: CASSRPLGTGLNSPLHF.

Only a few counts were recorded for this clone. The chain couples TRBV27 to TRBJ2-7; D is possibly TRBD1 (5 bases). Trimming cost V 4 bases and J 3 bases, with 16 bases left between them. The CDR3 contains 15 residues. Germline V CDR1 and CDR2: MNHEY, SMNVEV (reference sequence). CDR3 sequence reads: CASSSRQKGIYEQYF. The CDR3 region has the DNA TGTGCCAGCAGTTCCCGACAGAAAGGGATCTACGAGCAGTACTTC.

The chain employs TRBV5-1 and TRBJ2-1, with 7 nucleotides matching TRBD1. In germline, CDR1 is SGHRS, CDR2 YFSETQ. Trimming at V came to 4 bases and at J to 6 bases, leaving 1 base not matched to a gene. This CDR3 spans 12 amino acids. CDR3: CASSGQANEQFF. The CDR3 DNA reads TGCGCCAGCAGCGGACAGGCCAATGAGCAGTTCTTC. The variable domain in full, with the rest retrieved from reference TRBV5-1 and TRBJ2-1, is KAGVTQTPRYLIKTRGQQVTLSCSPISGHRSVSWYQQTPGQGLQFLFEYFSETQRNKGNFPGRFSGRQFSNSRSEMNVSTLELGDSALYLCASSGQANEQFFGPGTRLTVL.

The chain joins TRBV12-5 to TRBJ2-1; D is unclear. Germline V gives CDR1 LGHNT, CDR2 FRNRAP. V lost 1 base to trimming and J lost 5 bases, with 9 bases between them. The CDR3 is 14 residues long. Here the CDR3 reads CASGLAYLDNEQFF. Here the CDR3 DNA reads TGTGCTAGTGGTTTGGCCTACTTGGACAATGAGCAGTTCTTC.

This clone was found once. This chain joins TRBV11-3 and TRBJ2-3, with TRBD2 identical over 10 bases. The trim removed 5 bases at V and 1 base at J, leaving 3 bases unmatched. From germline, CDR1 is SGHNT and CDR2 YENEEA. This CDR3 region has 15 residues. The CDR3 DNA reads as TGTGCCAGCAGCGCAACTAGCGGGGGCACAGATACGCAGTATTTT. This translates into CASSATSGGTDTQYF.

The V gene is TRBV29-1, the J gene TRBJ2-1; 10 bases are a match to TRBD2. The CDR3 is 13 residues long. After removal of 8 bases from V and 6 bases from J, the junction contained 7 bases not matched to a gene. The germline CDR1 and CDR2 sequences are SQVTM and ANQGSEA. Here the CDR3 reads CSQSGGAGNEQFF. The CDR3 DNA follows: TGCAGCCAAAGCGGGGGGGCGGGCAATGAGCAGTTCTTC.

J is TRBJ1-2 and V is TRBV5-6; TRBD1 matches at 8 bases. From germline, CDR1 is SGHDT and CDR2 YYEEEE. V shed 1 base, J shed 6 bases, and the junction held 8 bases outside the gene matches. This CDR3 region has 15 residues. The CDR3 loop is CASSLSPRGRNGYTF. CDR3 nucleotides: TGTGCCAGCAGCTTGTCTCCCAGGGGGCGAAATGGCTACACCTTC.

The chain uses TRBV5-1 and TRBJ2-5; 9 nucleotides line up with TRBD2. This CDR3 region has 15 residues. V dropped 5 bases and J dropped 9; count of bases not matched to a gene: 14. CDR1 and CDR2 (germline): SGHRS, YFSETQ. The CDR3 loop reads CASSLAGGGHGAQYF. For the CDR3, the DNA is TGCGCCAGCAGTCTGGCGGGGGGGGGCCATGGGGCCCAGTACTTC.

This rearrangement joins TRBV10-2 to TRBJ2-2, with 10 bases aligning to TRBD2. The CDR3 sequence is 17 residues long. Germline V gene data show CDR1 as WSHSY and CDR2 as SAAADI. V shed 6 bases, J shed 3 bases, and the junction held 10 bases outside the gene matches. In DNA form, the CDR3 reads TGCGCCAGCAGGGCCGGAAGCGGGGGGGCCTACACCGGGGAGCTGTTTTTT. Amino acid sequence: CASRAGSGGAYTGELFF.

V usage is TRBV28 and J usage is TRBJ2-4; tentatively, D is TRBD2 (6 bases). CDR3 length equals 13 residues. V lost 6 bases, J lost 7 bases, and 13 bases lay in between. CDR1 MDHEN and CDR2 SYDVKM come from the germline V gene. The CDR3 sequence: CASSRLGGNIQYF. The DNA of the CDR3 is TGTGCCAGCAGCCGTCTTGGGGGGAACATTCAGTACTTC.

The CDR3 region has the DNA TGTGCCAGCAGCTTTATCGCGACAGCTATCTCTGGGGCCAACGTCCTGACTTTC. This sequence encodes CASSFIATAISGANVLTF. The V and J genes are TRBV5-6 and TRBJ2-6; D perhaps matches TRBD1 (5 bases). CDR1 and CDR2 (germline): SGHDT, YYEEEE. V was trimmed by 2 bases and J by 0 bases, leaving 15 bases between them. There are 18 residues in the CDR3.

The gene calls are TRBV7-2 and TRBJ2-1; D is perhaps TRBD1 (5 bases). Trimming stripped 2 bases from V and 8 bases from J, with 10 bases between. The CDR3 spans 13 residues. From germline, CDR1 is SGHTA and CDR2 FQGNSA. The DNA of the CDR3 is TGTGCCAGCAGCTTACAGGGTTTCGATGAGCAGTTCTTC. This gives the protein CASSLQGFDEQFF.

This chain joins TRBV7-9 and TRBJ2-1; 10 nucleotides match TRBD2. The CDR3 spans 15 residues. Looked up from germline, CDR1 is SEHNR and CDR2 is FQNEAQ (reference sequence). The V and J ends lost 5 bases and 10 bases, in that order; junction bases with no gene match: 11. The CDR3 region is CASSDSGGSRGEQFF. The CDR3 DNA follows: TGTGCCAGCAGCGATAGCGGGGGGTCCCGGGGGGAGCAGTTCTTC.

This chain connects TRBV6-5 to TRBJ2-7; 9 positions match TRBD2. Germline-derived CDR1 and CDR2 are MNHEY and SVGAGI. V dropped 5 bases and J dropped 2; count of bases not matched to a gene: 7. CDR3 size: 15 residues. The CDR3 region is CASSRSGGGAYEQYF. The CDR3 region has the DNA TGTGCCAGCAGTCGTTCTGGCGGGGGGGCCTACGAGCAGTACTTC.